A single sample is the source of the 30 T cell receptor beta chains below, sequenced in a study of EBV T-cell therapy then PD-1 blockade in nasopharyngeal carcinoma. Treatment meaning: AdE1-LMPpoly-expanded autologous EBV-specific T-cell therapy followed by anti-PD-1 nivolumab. These receptors' targets are unknown. Only in-frame clones appear in the TCRdb table, and some are missing; sequencing was by immunoSEQ multiplex PCR. The repertoire includes 15,000 to 20,000 clones, approximately 83% of them detected once, and just under 30% sits in the top ten. The sequences come from CD8+ T cells from blood, collected at day 0 from a patient whose treatment included autologous EBV-specific T cells and nivolumab. These TCRs come from a man between 35 and 55 years old with nasopharyngeal carcinoma.

The rearrangement joins TRBV28 to TRBJ2-5; 7 positions match TRBD1. Germline values: CDR1 MDHEN, CDR2 SYDVKM. V was pared by 3 bases and J by 5 bases, with 12 bases of the junction left unmatched. The CDR3 is made up of 16 amino acids. The CDR3 sequence: CASSFDPTGLTETQYF. CDR3 nucleotide sequence: TGTGCCAGCAGTTTTGACCCGACAGGGTTGACGGAGACCCAGTACTTC. Using reference TRBV28 and TRBJ2-5 for the parts outside the CDR3, the full variable domain is DVKVTQSSRYLVKRTGEKVFLECVQDMDHENMFWYRQDPGLGLRLIYFSYDVKMKEKGDIPEGYSVSREKKERFSLILESASTNQTSMYLCASSFDPTGLTETQYFGPGTRLLVL.

In this sample, this clone turned up a few times. The chain is built from TRBV4-1 and TRBJ1-5; 7 nucleotides align to TRBD1. The CDR3 totals 16 residues. Losses at the gene ends were 2 bases for V and 5 bases for J; bases not matched to a gene: 9. Looked up from germline, CDR1 is MGHRA and CDR2 is YSYEKL. The CDR3 protein is CASSQLEGGLYQPQHF. The CDR3 DNA follows: TGCGCCAGCAGCCAACTGGAAGGGGGCCTCTATCAGCCCCAGCATTTT.

The gene calls are TRBV11-1 and TRBJ2-7; possible D gene TRBD1, 5 bases. This CDR3 has 14 amino acids. Germline lookup yields CDR1 SGHAT and CDR2 FQDESV (reference sequence). Between the trimmed V and J ends, which lost 2 bases and 2 bases, there was a span of 10 bases. The CDR3 coding sequence is TGTGCCAGCAGCTTATTTAAGGGGCCCTACGAGCAGTACTTC. Translated, it gives CASSLFKGPYEQYF.

This chain connects TRBV2 to TRBJ2-1; D unclear. Deletions cut 3 bases from V and 3 bases from J, with 12 bases between. The CDR3 is 15 amino acids. Per germline, CDR1 SNHLY and CDR2 FYNNEI. CDR3 loop: CASSEGQDRYNEQFF. The CDR3 DNA reads TGTGCCAGCAGTGAGGGCCAGGACCGCTACAATGAGCAGTTCTTC.

The chain is built from TRBV19 and TRBJ2-7; TRBD1 matches 10 bases. Unmatched junction bases numbered 2, after V lost 6 bases and J lost 3 bases. Germline CDR1 reads LNHDA; CDR2 reads SQIVND (reference sequence). This CDR3 has 13 amino acids. CDR3 sequence reads: CASSRTGGYEQYF. For the CDR3, the DNA is TGTGCCAGTAGCAGGACAGGGGGCTACGAGCAGTACTTC.

The chain uses TRBV4-3 and TRBJ2-7, with no clear D. Germline V gene data show CDR1 as LGHNA and CDR2 as YSLEER. The CDR3 spans 14 residues. The V and J ends lost 0 bases and 0 bases respectively, with 6 bases between them. CDR3 protein: CASSQEWSSYEQYF. CDR3 nucleotide sequence: TGCGCCAGCAGCCAAGAATGGAGCTCCTACGAGCAGTACTTC.

This chain uses TRBV7-2 with TRBJ1-2; TRBD1 is a possible D gene (6 bases). Trimming took off 5 bases at V and 4 bases at J, with 11 bases between the two ends. Looked up from germline, CDR1 is SGHTA and CDR2 is FQGNSA. The CDR3 runs 13 residues. Here the CDR3 DNA reads TGTGCCAGCAGCGACGGGACAAGCTATGGCTACACCTTC. Its protein is CASSDGTSYGYTF.

V usage is TRBV5-6 and J usage is TRBJ2-7; 9 nucleotides line up with TRBD2. The V gene end was trimmed by 4 bases and the J gene end by 6 bases; junction bases not matched to a gene: 5. Per germline, CDR1 SGHDT and CDR2 YYEEEE. The CDR3 contains 13 residues. The CDR3 nucleotides are TGTGCCAGCAGCCTAGGGACTAGCCTCGAGCAGTACTTC. Encoded protein: CASSLGTSLEQYF.

This chain connects TRBV25-1 to TRBJ2-3; no clear D. With 5 bases removed from V and 2 bases from J, the gap between germline ends came to 11 bases. CDR1 and CDR2 from the germline V gene are MGHDK and SYGVNS. The CDR3 length is 14 residues. The CDR3 sequence is CASSPTPLTDTQYF. The CDR3 nucleotides are TGTGCCAGCAGTCCTACGCCCCTCACAGATACGCAGTATTTT.

The chain recombines TRBV27 with TRBJ2-5, with a tentative D call TRBD1 (6 bases). The V end lost 5 bases, the J end lost 11 bases, and 21 bases lay between the germline ends. The CDR3 is made up of 14 amino acids. The germline CDR1 and CDR2 sequences are MNHEY and SMNVEV (reference sequence). The CDR3 DNA sequence: TGTGCCAGCAGTCTTGCCTTGGGACATTTGGAGCAGTACTTC. This translates into CASSLALGHLEQYF.

The genes are TRBV5-8 and TRBJ1-5; TRBD1 is a possible D gene (6 bases). The germline V gene encodes CDR1 SGHTS and CDR2 YDEGEE. V lost 4 bases and J lost 1, with 24 bases in between. CDR3 length: 19 residues. This chain's CDR3 is CASSADQRQVDRSNQPQHF. CDR3 coding DNA: TGTGCCAGCAGCGCCGACCAACGACAGGTGGATAGGAGCAATCAGCCCCAGCATTTT.

V gene TRBV6-5 combines with J gene TRBJ1-2, with 10 positions matching TRBD1. This CDR3 spans 14 amino acids. J was trimmed by 10 bases and V by 0 bases; bases with no gene match: 5. The germline gives CDR1 MNHEY, CDR2 SVGAGI. The CDR3 region is CASSYSGTGVPYTF. CDR3 DNA: TGTGCCAGCAGTTACTCGGGGACAGGGGTACCCTACACCTTC.

The V call is TRBV9, the J call TRBJ1-2; D is unclear. The ends were cut back, 4 bases at V and 8 bases at J, with 15 bases in the middle. Per the germline V gene, CDR1 is SGDLS and CDR2 is YYNGEE. The CDR3 runs 13 residues. The CDR3 sequence: CASSLNPLGGYTF. The DNA for the CDR3 is TGTGCCAGCAGCCTAAATCCTCTTGGAGGCTACACCTTC.

The DNA for the CDR3 is TGTGCCAGCAGCCGACAGTCCTACGAGCAGTACTTC. Translating it yields CASSRQSYEQYF. The chain has TRBV7-9 and TRBJ2-7; D is perhaps TRBD1 (5 bases). The germline gives CDR1 SEHNR, CDR2 FQNEAQ (reference sequence). Trimming removed 5 bases at V and 1 base at J, with 6 bases between. This CDR3 spans 12 amino acids.

V is TRBV6-2 or TRBV6-3 and J is TRBJ1-2; unclear D gene. The CDR3 totals 13 residues. V was trimmed by 5 bases and J by 11 bases, leaving 18 bases between them. Per germline, CDR1 MNHEY and CDR2 SVGEGT. CDR3 DNA: TGTGCCAGCAGTCCCCTAGTCCGGGAAGGTTACACCTTC. It yields the protein CASSPLVREGYTF.

J is TRBJ2-3 and V is TRBV7-9; either TRBD1 or TRBD2 may supply D (6 bases each). Trimming pared 1 base from V and 5 bases from J, leaving 13 bases between. The CDR3 contains 15 residues. Per the germline V gene, CDR1 is SEHNR and CDR2 is FQNEAQ (reference sequence). The CDR3 region has the DNA TGTGCCAGCAGCTTAGAAGGGGGGCGAGTAGATACGCAGTATTTT. Translating it yields CASSLEGGRVDTQYF.

The chain carries TRBV29-1 and TRBJ1-1; TRBD1 is a possible D gene (6 bases). The germline V gene encodes CDR1 SQVTM and CDR2 ANQGSEA. This CDR3 has 12 residues. The V end was cut by 6 bases, the J end by 4 bases, with 12 bases between. CDR3 loop: CSVLTGSTEAFF. The DNA of the CDR3 is TGCAGCGTCCTGACAGGATCCACTGAAGCTTTCTTT.

The rearrangement links TRBV10-3 to TRBJ2-7; D assignment may be TRBD1 or TRBD2 (5 bases each). V was cut by 8 bases and J by 4 bases, with 15 bases left in between. The CDR3 sequence is 13 residues long. The V gene's germline CDR1 is ENHRY and CDR2 SYGVKD. Here the CDR3 DNA reads TGTGCCATCCGGGGCTCTGAGGGTTACGAGCAGTACTTC. This translates into CAIRGSEGYEQYF.

J is TRBJ2-1 and V is TRBV28; no definite D call. Per the germline V gene, CDR1 is MDHEN and CDR2 is SYDVKM. Trimming removed 2 bases at V and 3 bases at J, with 8 bases between. The CDR3 runs to 14 residues. The CDR3 loop is CASSLDGNYNEQFF. Here the CDR3 DNA reads TGTGCCAGCAGTTTAGACGGAAACTACAATGAGCAGTTCTTC.

V and J are TRBV6-1 and TRBJ2-7, with D maybe TRBD2 (6 bases). The CDR3 is made up of 12 amino acids. Germline V gene data show CDR1 as MNHNS and CDR2 as SASEGT. The ends were cut back, 2 bases at V and 5 bases at J, with 7 bases in the middle. CDR3 nucleotide sequence: TGTGCCAGCAGTGAATGGGGGGACGAGCAGTACTTC. Translation gives CASSEWGDEQYF.

This sequence joins TRBV5-6 and TRBJ2-7; TRBD1 aligns across 8 bases. The germline gives CDR1 SGHDT, CDR2 YYEEEE. The CDR3 is 18 amino acids. The junction had 11 bases not matched to a gene; V was cut back by 0 bases and J by 0 bases. Here the CDR3 DNA reads TGTGCCAGCAGCTTGGGGACAGGGCTTGGTTTAAACTCCTACGAGCAGTACTTC. The encoded protein is CASSLGTGLGLNSYEQYF.

This clone was observed a handful of times. The chain's CDR3 is CASSLPGSNQPQHF. CDR3 in DNA: TGTGCCAGCAGCCTCCCAGGGAGCAATCAGCCCCAGCATTTT. The chain has TRBV7-9 and TRBJ1-5; D possibly corresponds to TRBD1 (5 bases). This CDR3 has 14 amino acids. Trimming took off 5 bases at V and 1 base at J, with 9 bases between the two ends. From germline, CDR1 is SEHNR and CDR2 FQNEAQ (reference sequence). The full variable domain, completed using reference TRBV7-9 and TRBJ1-5, is DTGVSQNPRHKITKRGQNVTFRCDPISEHNRLYWYRQTLGQGPEFLTYFQNEAQLEKSRLLSDRFSAERPKGSFSTLEIQRTEQGDSAMYLCASSLPGSNQPQHFGDGTRLSIL.

The CDR3 region is CASSSGGRERFF. The CDR3 nucleotides are TGTGCCAGCAGTTCCGGGGGAAGGGAGCGATTCTTT. The chain joins TRBV12-3 or TRBV12-4 to TRBJ1-1, with a tentative D call TRBD1 (5 bases). The length of the CDR3 is 12 residues. Trimming shortened V by 4 bases and J by 14 bases, and 17 bases separated the two germline ends.

This clone came up a few times. V gene TRBV7-9 combines with J gene TRBJ1-4, with no clear D. Germline CDR1 SEHNR, CDR2 FQNEAQ (reference sequence). The CDR3 is 12 amino acids. Trimming removed 5 bases at V and 8 bases at J, with 9 bases between. CDR3 in amino acids: CASSLEWEKLFF. The DNA for the CDR3 is TGTGCCAGCAGCCTCGAATGGGAAAAACTGTTTTTT.

In DNA form, the CDR3 reads TGTGCCAGTAGTATAGGCAGCGCCACTGAAGCTTTCTTT. As protein: CASSIGSATEAFF. The rearrangement joins TRBV19 to TRBJ1-1; no definite D call. The germline V and J ends were trimmed by 1 base and 4 bases, with 7 bases remaining between them. CDR1 and CDR2 from the germline V gene are LNHDA and SQIVND (reference sequence). This CDR3 comprises 13 residues.

The chain couples TRBV21-1 to TRBJ2-1. TRBV21-1 is given as a pseudogene. This CDR3 is built from 17 residues. As DNA, the CDR3 is TGTGCCAGCAGCCGAGAGCCCGGGCCCGATAATTCGTATGAGCAGTTCTTC. It codes for CASSREPGPDNSYEQFF.

The V call is TRBV7-9, the J call TRBJ2-2; D gene uncertain. The germline gives CDR1 SEHNR, CDR2 FQNEAQ (reference sequence). The CDR3 spans 12 residues. Trimming left V 5 bases short and J 6 bases short, with 7 bases between. CDR3 amino acids: CASSLGPGELFF. CDR3 in DNA: TGTGCCAGCAGCCTAGGGCCCGGGGAGCTGTTTTTT.

This chain joins TRBV27 and TRBJ1-1, with 7 bases lining up with TRBD1. There are 13 residues in the CDR3. Per germline, CDR1 MNHEY and CDR2 SMNVEV (reference sequence). The V and J ends lost 4 bases and 3 bases, in that order; junction bases with no gene match: 2. The CDR3 DNA sequence: TGTGCCAGCAGTTGGGGACAGTACACTGAAGCTTTCTTT. Translation gives CASSWGQYTEAFF.

The chain is built from TRBV27 and TRBJ2-3; D gene ambiguous. The CDR3 consists of 15 residues. Looked up from germline, CDR1 is MNHEY and CDR2 is SMNVEV (reference sequence). V was trimmed by 6 bases and J by 2 bases, leaving 15 bases between them. Here the CDR3 reads CASSSPGRVTDTQYF. The DNA of the CDR3 is TGTGCCAGCAGCTCCCCCGGACGGGTCACAGATACGCAGTATTTT.

The gene calls are TRBV5-6 and TRBJ2-7; 7 bases are a match to TRBD2. CDR1 is SGHDT and CDR2 is YYEEEE in the germline V gene. The V and J ends lost 4 bases and 2 bases, in that order; junction bases with no gene match: 6. The length of the CDR3 is 14 residues. DNA for the CDR3: TGTGCCAGCAGCCTGGGAGGGGATACCTACGAGCAGTACTTC. Translated, it gives CASSLGGDTYEQYF.